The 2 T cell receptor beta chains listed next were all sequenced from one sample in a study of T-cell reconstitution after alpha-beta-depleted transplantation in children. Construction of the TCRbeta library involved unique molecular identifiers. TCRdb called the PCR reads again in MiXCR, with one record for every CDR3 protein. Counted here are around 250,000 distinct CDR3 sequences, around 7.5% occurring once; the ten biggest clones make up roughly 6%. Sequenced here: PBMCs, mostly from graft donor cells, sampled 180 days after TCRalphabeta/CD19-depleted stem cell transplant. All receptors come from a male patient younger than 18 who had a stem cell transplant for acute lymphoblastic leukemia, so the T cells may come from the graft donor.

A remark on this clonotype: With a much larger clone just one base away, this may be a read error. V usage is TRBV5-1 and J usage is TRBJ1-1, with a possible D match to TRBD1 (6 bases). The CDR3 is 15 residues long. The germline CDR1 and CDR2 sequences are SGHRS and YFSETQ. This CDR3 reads CASSPPDSWNTEAVF. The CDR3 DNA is TGCGCCAGCAGCCCACCGGACAGTTGGAACACTGAAGCTGTCTTT.

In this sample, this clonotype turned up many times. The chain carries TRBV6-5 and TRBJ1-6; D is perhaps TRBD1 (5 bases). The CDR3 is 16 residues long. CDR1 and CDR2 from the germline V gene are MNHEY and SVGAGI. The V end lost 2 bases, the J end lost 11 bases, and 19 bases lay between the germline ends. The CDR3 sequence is CASSYPRTAGTAPLHF. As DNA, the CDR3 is TGTGCCAGCAGTTACCCTAGGACGGCAGGGACGGCACCCCTCCACTTT.